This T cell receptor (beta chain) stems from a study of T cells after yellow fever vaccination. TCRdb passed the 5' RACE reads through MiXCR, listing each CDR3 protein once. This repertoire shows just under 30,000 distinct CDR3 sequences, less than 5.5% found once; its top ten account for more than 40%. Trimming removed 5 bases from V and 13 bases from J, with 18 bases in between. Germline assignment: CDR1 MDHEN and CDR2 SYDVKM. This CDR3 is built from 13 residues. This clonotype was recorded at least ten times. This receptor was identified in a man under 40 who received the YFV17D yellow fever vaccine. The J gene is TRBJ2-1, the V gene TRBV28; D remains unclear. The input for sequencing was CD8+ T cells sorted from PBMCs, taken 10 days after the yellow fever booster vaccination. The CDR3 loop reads CASSPPYSGPQFF. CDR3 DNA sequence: TGTGCCAGCAGTCCCCCCTATTCCGGCCCACAGTTCTTC.